Listed below are T cell receptor beta chains from one sample, sequenced in a study of CD8+ T cells in alopecia areata. TCRdb's table, derived via immunoSEQ multiplex PCR, lists solely in-frame clones and lacks some. The sample lists some 100,000 clones; 35% to 40% were seen once. The sample was CD4+ T cells sorted from blood. These receptors were collected from a human donor with alopecia areata. The CDR3 runs from the conserved cysteine through the conserved F or W. Each record gives: J gene, V gene, D gene, clone size, CDR3 DNA, CDR3 protein. A D gene is named only where the DNA matches it firmly. Rows may omit the clone size; those that give it use once, few, many or a size class.

>TRBJ2-7|TRBV9|.|.
TGTGCCAGCAGCGTAGCATCGGGGGAGGTACTCTACGAGCAGTACTTC
CASSVASGEVLYEQYF
>TRBJ2-7|TRBV27|.|few
TGTGCCAGCAGTTTAAAACCCTCGCTCTACGAGCAGTACTTC
CASSLKPSLYEQYF
>TRBJ1-2|TRBV29-1|TRBD1|.
TGCAGCGTCCCAACGTCCGGGACAGGCGGCTATGGCTACACCTTC
CSVPTSGTGGYGYTF
>TRBJ2-2|TRBV2|TRBD1|.
TGTGCCAGCAACCAACAGGGGGAGTACACCGGGGAGCTGTTTTTT
CASNQQGEYTGELFF
>TRBJ2-2|TRBV30|TRBD2|once
TGTGCCTGGAGTACTAGCGGCTACACCGGGGAGCTGTTTTTT
CAWSTSGYTGELFF
>TRBJ2-5|TRBV2|.|few
TGTGCCAGCAACAGAGGCAGTCAAGAGACCCAGTACTTC
CASNRGSQETQYF
>TRBJ2-1|TRBV5-1|.|.
TGCGCCAGCAGTGCGGCTCTCTACAATGAGCAGTTCTTC
CASSAALYNEQFF
>TRBJ2-2|TRBV30|.|.
TGTGCCTGGAGTTTCAGGCTGGACGGGGAGCTGTTTTTT
CAWSFRLDGELFF
>TRBJ2-3|TRBV29-1|.|few
TGCAGCGTTGACGACCCAGCGGCCTTCACAGATACGCAGTATTTT
CSVDDPAAFTDTQYF
>TRBJ2-7|TRBV6-6|TRBD1|.
TGTGCCAGCAGTTCTTTTGGACAGGGGACCTACGAGCAGTACTTC
CASSSFGQGTYEQYF
>TRBJ1-1|TRBV2|.|once
TGTGCCAGCAGTGGCCAGAGTAACACTGAAGCTTTCTTT
CASSGQSNTEAFF
>TRBJ2-3|TRBV11-2|.|few
TGTGCCAGCAGCCCTAGTCCGGTCACAGATACGCAGTATTTT
CASSPSPVTDTQYF
>TRBJ1-1|TRBV29-1|.|.
TGCAGCGGGGGACATCGAGGTGAAGCTTTCTTT
CSGGHRGEAFF
>TRBJ1-6|TRBV7-9|.|few
TGTGCCAGTGGATATAATAATTCACCCCTCCACTTT
CASGYNNSPLHF
>TRBJ2-5|TRBV7-3|.|.
TGTGCCAGCAGCTTAATGGGATCTCCACAAGAGACCCAGTACTTC
CASSLMGSPQETQYF